What follows describes a single T cell receptor beta chain. Profiled with immunoSEQ multiplex PCR; TCRdb holds only in-frame clones, not every one. The sample lists just over 80,000 clones, roughly 87% occurring once. This record comes from a study of OX40 agonist ivuxolimab in advanced cancers. The CDR3 runs 12 residues. V shed 4 bases and J shed 5 bases, with 8 bases lying between them. Looked up from germline, CDR1 is SGHDN and CDR2 is FVKESK. This receptor was taken from an adult with an advanced solid tumor such as melanoma, head and neck, liver or kidney cancer. The rearrangement links TRBV14 to TRBJ1-2; D unclear. The sample in question was CD4+ or CD8+ T cells sorted from blood, obtained in a trial of the OX40 agonist ivuxolimab. The CDR3 bases are TGTGCCAGCAGCCCCGGGATTTATGGCTACACCTTC. It is translated as CASSPGIYGYTF.